This entry lists 18 T cell receptor beta chains sequenced from one sample in a study of cytomegalovirus exposure and HLA in healthy donors (dated by TCRdb to about 2017). Receptor libraries were prepared by the immunoSEQ multiplex PCR assay. The multiplex PCR relied on a mix of 60 forward primers for TCR Vbeta segments and 13 reverse primers for TCR Jbeta segments. Held by TCRdb, this immuneACCESS table contains in-frame sequences only and omits some clones. Under half of the omission traces to an unresolved V gene where checked; the cause of the rest is unknown. The sample profile shows fewer than 200,000 clones; approximately 80% of them were found once. Jointly, the top ten make up 0.7% to 0.8% of the sample. Sequences were obtained from PBMCs. These receptor sequences come from a female donor in good health and CMV-seronegative.

This rearrangement joins TRBV2 to TRBJ1-3, with D maybe TRBD1 (6 bases). CDR1 SNHLY and CDR2 FYNNEI come from the germline V gene. There are 14 residues in the CDR3. V lost 7 bases and J 0 bases, leaving 10 bases between the germline ends. The CDR3 loop reads CASTQDSSGNTIYF. CDR3 in DNA: TGTGCCAGCACTCAGGACAGCTCTGGAAACACCATATATTTT.

In regard to this clone: The junction shows a germline mismatch at one end, possibly a read error. The CDR3 DNA follows: TGTGCCAGCAGTTACGGGAGTGAGCCCGAATTC. Amino acids: CASSYGSEPEF. This sequence joins TRBV6-1 and TRBJ2-7, with D tentatively TRBD2 (6 bases). Germline-derived CDR1 and CDR2 are MNHNS and SASEGT. CDR3 length: 11 residues.

The chain joins TRBV28 to TRBJ1-1; D call uncertain. The germline CDR1 and CDR2 sequences are MDHEN and SYDVKM. This CDR3 spans 13 amino acids. The V end was cut by 3 bases, the J end by 1 base, with 6 bases between. CDR3 residues: CASSFGENTEAFF. CDR3 nucleotide sequence: TGTGCCAGCAGTTTCGGGGAGAACACTGAAGCTTTCTTT. The variable domain in full, with the rest retrieved from reference TRBV28 and TRBJ1-1, is DVKVTQSSRYLVKRTGEKVFLECVQDMDHENMFWYRQDPGLGLRLIYFSYDVKMKEKGDIPEGYSVSREKKERFSLILESASTNQTSMYLCASSFGENTEAFFGQGTRLTVV.

This chain links TRBV7-2 with TRBJ2-7; D gene uncertain. Trimming pared 6 bases from V and 6 bases from J, leaving 15 bases between. The germline gives CDR1 SGHTA, CDR2 FQGNSA. The CDR3 spans 13 residues. The CDR3 protein is CASSSGDSPEQYF. Here the CDR3 DNA reads TGTGCCAGCAGTAGTGGTGATAGCCCCGAGCAGTACTTC.

The J gene is TRBJ1-4, the V gene TRBV5-1; D is perhaps TRBD1 (5 bases). CDR1 is SGHRS, CDR2 YFSETQ, per germline. This CDR3 has 17 amino acids. V lost 1 base to trimming and J lost 0 bases, with 13 bases between them. CDR3 DNA sequence: TGCGCCAGCAGCTTGCGACCAGACAGTGCAACTAATGAAAAACTGTTTTTT. Its translation: CASSLRPDSATNEKLFF.

The chain combines TRBV6-5 with TRBJ1-1; D not resolved. The V gene lost 2 bases and the J gene lost 5 bases, with 12 bases spanning the gap. The CDR3 contains 14 residues. The germline V gene has CDR1 MNHEY and CDR2 SVGAGI. The CDR3 region is CASSYVRGGTEAFF. DNA for the CDR3: TGTGCCAGCAGTTACGTCCGCGGCGGGACTGAAGCTTTCTTT.

V is TRBV18 and J is TRBJ2-7; a possible D gene is TRBD2 (6 bases). The germline V gene encodes CDR1 KGHSH and CDR2 LQKENI. The CDR3 is 15 amino acids. V was clipped by 5 bases and J by 4 bases, with 18 bases between them. CDR3 protein: CASSSTGGGVYEQYF. For the CDR3, the DNA is TGTGCCAGCTCAAGCACGGGTGGCGGGGTGTACGAGCAGTACTTC.

The V gene is TRBV5-5, the J gene TRBJ1-2, with 7 positions matching TRBD1. CDR1 and CDR2 from the germline V gene are SGHKS and YYEKEE (reference sequence). The J segment lost 5 bases and the V segment lost 4 bases, leaving 5 bases of the junction unmatched. The length of the CDR3 is 13 residues. CDR3 bases: TGTGCCAGCAGCACTACAGGGGTTTATGGCTACACCTTC. It encodes CASSTTGVYGYTF. The entire variable domain, with the rest obtained from reference TRBV5-5 and TRBJ1-2, is as follows: DAGVTQSPTHLIKTRGQQVTLRCSPISGHKSVSWYQQVLGQGPQFIFQYYEKEERGRGNFPDRFSARQFPNYSSELNVNALLLGDSALYLCASSTTGVYGYTFGSGTRLTVV.

The chain is built from TRBV30 and TRBJ2-5, with TRBD2 matching over 7 bases. In germline, CDR1 is GTSNPN, CDR2 SVGIG (reference sequence). Germline trimming cut 4 bases from V and 5 bases from J; bases unmatched to any gene: 7. The CDR3 spans 13 residues. The CDR3 DNA reads TGTGCCTGGAATGGTCGCGGGGGTGAGACCCAGTACTTC. Amino acid sequence: CAWNGRGGETQYF.

This chain links TRBV19 with TRBJ1-3; 10 bases are shared with TRBD1. This CDR3 region has 18 residues. Trimming removed 6 bases from V and 0 bases from J; junction bases left unmatched: 11. Germline V gives CDR1 LNHDA, CDR2 SQIVND (reference sequence). CDR3 DNA sequence: TGTGCCAGTAGCGAATATGGGACAGGGGCCTTCTCTGGAAACACCATATATTTT. This codes for CASSEYGTGAFSGNTIYF.

This clone has only one observation. The genes are TRBV5-8 and TRBJ1-6; no firm D call. V shed 6 bases and J shed 14 bases, with 3 bases lying between them. Germline V gene data show CDR1 as SGHTS and CDR2 as YDEGEE. The CDR3 is made up of 8 amino acids. The CDR3 region is CASTALHF. The CDR3 region has the DNA TGTGCCAGCACGGCCCTCCACTTT. Filled out from reference TRBV5-8 and TRBJ1-6, the complete variable domain reads EAGVTQSPTHLIKTRGQQATLRCSPISGHTSVYWYQQALGLGLQFLLWYDEGEERNRGNFPPRFSGRQFPNYSSELNVNALELEDSALYLCASTALHFGNGTRLTVT.

The chain is built from TRBV7-3 and TRBJ2-1; D possibly corresponds to TRBD2 (6 bases). The CDR3 spans 15 residues. V was trimmed by 2 bases and J by 5 bases, leaving 13 bases between them. Germline V CDR1 and CDR2: SGHTA, FQGTGA. In nucleotides, the CDR3 is TGTGCCAGCAGCTTAGCGGGACCCCCTAACAATGAGCAGTTCTTC. This encodes CASSLAGPPNNEQFF.

The rearrangement uses TRBV18 and TRBJ2-3; D perhaps matches TRBD2 (5 bases). The CDR3 is made up of 16 amino acids. V was trimmed by 4 bases and J by 1 base, leaving 15 bases between them. Germline loops: CDR1 KGHSH, CDR2 LQKENI. CDR3: CASSQDYALGTDTQYF. The CDR3 bases are TGTGCCAGCTCACAAGACTATGCCCTCGGCACAGATACGCAGTATTTT.

This clone was seen just once. V gene TRBV4-1 combines with J gene TRBJ1-4, with a tentative D call TRBD1 (6 bases). Germline V gene sequence: CDR1 MGHRA, CDR2 YSYEKL. The CDR3 consists of 16 residues. With 1 base removed from V and 7 bases from J, the gap between germline ends came to 16 bases. CDR3 region: CASSQVKGQGIEKLFF. Written as DNA, the CDR3 is TGCGCCAGCAGCCAAGTCAAAGGGCAGGGGATTGAAAAACTGTTTTTT.

The chain employs TRBV7-2 and TRBJ1-2; tentative D call: TRBD1 (5 bases). The germline CDR1 and CDR2 sequences are SGHTA and FQGNSA. This CDR3 region has 15 residues. Trimming pared 0 bases from V and 5 bases from J, leaving 13 bases between. CDR3 sequence (DNA): TGTGCCAGCAGCTTAGCTAAGACAGTCTATTATGGCTACACCTTC. Translating gives CASSLAKTVYYGYTF.

The CDR3: CAWSTGQGPLQYF. CDR3 nucleotide sequence: TGTGCCTGGAGCACCGGACAGGGTCCCCTTCAGTACTTC. The chain links TRBV30 to TRBJ2-7; TRBD1 aligns across 8 bases. The CDR3 totals 13 residues. Per the germline V gene, CDR1 is GTSNPN and CDR2 is SVGIG (reference sequence). Trimming cost V 3 bases and J 10 bases; bases outside gene matches: 11.

The DNA of the CDR3 is TGCGCCAGCAGCAAACAGGGGCTAGCGGGAATGAATTATGAGCAGTTCTTC. It yields the protein CASSKQGLAGMNYEQFF. This chain joins TRBV5-1 and TRBJ2-1, with 9 bases identical to TRBD2. The V and J ends lost 4 bases and 8 bases, in that order; junction bases with no gene match: 16. This CDR3 has 17 amino acids. Germline assignment: CDR1 SGHRS and CDR2 YFSETQ.

The chain links TRBV5-4 to TRBJ1-2; 8 bases agree with TRBD1. From germline, CDR1 is SGHNT and CDR2 YYREEE (reference sequence). Trimming took 0 bases from V and 2 from J; bases not matched to a gene: 0. CDR3 size: 14 residues. The CDR3: CASSLGQGNYGYTF. The CDR3 coding sequence is TGTGCCAGCAGCTTGGGACAGGGGAACTATGGCTACACCTTC.